This T cell receptor (beta chain) stems from a study of low-dose radiotherapy and immunotherapy resistance in tumors. Time point denoted: after trial treatment. As for treatment: LDRT plus nivolumab, ipilimumab, low-dose cyclophosphamide and aspirin (RACIN trial). Administered to the donors were nivolumab, ipilimumab, aspirin, low-dose cyclophosphamide and low-dose radiotherapy. On this clonotype itself: At one of its ends the junction is not consistent with the germline gene, which may arise from a read error.

The CDR3 totals 14 residues. The germline V gene encodes CDR1 SEHNR and CDR2 FQNEAQ (reference sequence). Primers used for first-strand cDNA, a TRAV- and TRBV-specific set, covered both alpha and beta chains. Amplification, which lasted roughly 20 PCR cycles, used a constant-region primer and V-primer adapter to amplify TCRs. One entry per CDR3 protein results from TCRdb running MiXCR on the reads. Altogether tens of thousands of distinct CDR3 sequences are present, around 25% being singletons, with the ten largest covering 10%. The starting material was PBMCs, obtained after low-dose radiotherapy plus immunotherapy. This sequence joins TRBV7-9 and TRBJ2-4; 11 bases agree with TRBD2. The sequence derives from a male donor with prostate cancer. The chain's CDR3 is CASSSATSGNIQHF. Written as DNA, the CDR3 is TGTGCCAGCAGCTCCGCGACTAGCGGGAACATTCAGCACTTC.